The 19 T cell receptor beta chains below all came from one sample that was sequenced in a study of cytomegalovirus exposure and HLA in healthy donors. The primer mix had 60 Vbeta and 13 Jbeta primers. Method: immunoSEQ multiplex PCR; TCRdb's copy keeps in-frame clones and lacks some. The top ten clones hold about 1.9% of a sample with some 190,000 clones, around 80% of them seen once. The sequenced material came from PBMCs. The receptors stem from a woman aged 25 to 39 in good health and CMV-seronegative.

The sample holds one count of this clone. V usage is TRBV27 and J usage is TRBJ1-5, with 7 bases aligning to TRBD1. The trim removed 2 bases at V and 5 bases at J, leaving 6 bases unmatched. Germline CDR1 reads MNHEY; CDR2 reads SMNVEV (reference sequence). This CDR3 comprises 15 residues. CDR3: CASSLRGGMDQPQHF. As DNA, the CDR3 is TGTGCCAGCAGTTTAAGAGGGGGCATGGATCAGCCCCAGCATTTT.

The V call is TRBV19, the J call TRBJ1-1; D is uncertain. The CDR3 is 16 amino acids. Germline loops: CDR1 LNHDA, CDR2 SQIVND (reference sequence). V lost 1 base and J lost 3, with 15 bases in between. CDR3 amino acids: CASSIGHSGLDTEAFF. The CDR3, as DNA: TGTGCCAGTAGTATAGGGCACTCCGGGTTGGACACTGAAGCTTTCTTT.

This chain connects TRBV18 to TRBJ2-5, with D possibly being TRBD1 (5 bases). Deletions cut 8 bases from V and 1 base from J, with 11 bases between. The V gene's germline CDR1 is KGHSH and CDR2 LQKENI. The length of the CDR3 is 13 residues. The CDR3 here is CASQGFSQETQYF. In nucleotides, the CDR3 is TGTGCCAGCCAGGGTTTTAGCCAAGAGACCCAGTACTTC.

The V call is TRBV30, the J call TRBJ1-2, with no clear D. Trimming left V 6 bases short and J 5 bases short, with 13 bases between. Germline V lookup: CDR1 GTSNPN, CDR2 SVGIG (reference sequence). The CDR3 has 12 amino acids. The CDR3 sequence: CACPGRVYGYTF. CDR3 coding DNA: TGTGCCTGCCCCGGGAGGGTGTATGGCTACACCTTC.

The chain links TRBV6-5 to TRBJ1-5; D possibly corresponds to TRBD1 (5 bases). This CDR3 is built from 15 residues. CDR1 is MNHEY, CDR2 SVGAGI, per germline. V lost 5 bases and J 7 bases, leaving 18 bases between the germline ends. The CDR3 nucleotides read TGTGCCAGCAGTATGGGACGAACGGGAGGGCAGCCCCAGCATTTT. It codes for CASSMGRTGGQPQHF.

The chain employs TRBV6-1 and TRBJ2-1, with 9 positions matching TRBD2. CDR1 MNHNS and CDR2 SASEGT come from the germline V gene. The CDR3 loop spans 15 amino acids. The J segment lost 2 bases and the V segment lost 6 bases, leaving 5 bases of the junction unmatched. CDR3 in DNA: TGTGCCAGCAGACGGACTAGCGAAACCTACAATGAGCAGTTCTTC. The encoded protein is CASRRTSETYNEQFF.

This CDR3 is CASSREGTSGNTIYF. In nucleotides, the CDR3 is TGCGCCAGCAGTCGGGAGGGGACCTCTGGAAACACCATATATTTT. V gene TRBV10-2 combines with J gene TRBJ1-3; possibly TRBD1 for D (5 bases). This CDR3 region has 15 residues. V lost 5 bases, J lost 0 bases, and 11 bases lay in between. Germline assignment: CDR1 WSHSY and CDR2 SAAADI.

This chain uses TRBV2 with TRBJ2-7, with TRBD1 matching 11 bases. In germline, CDR1 is SNHLY, CDR2 FYNNEI. The CDR3 extends over 14 amino acids. Losses at the gene ends were 8 bases for V and 2 bases for J; bases not matched to a gene: 5. CDR3 DNA: TGTGCCAGCCAAGAGGGACAGGGGGCCTACGAGCAGTACTTC. It encodes CASQEGQGAYEQYF. Drawing the rest from reference TRBV2 and TRBJ2-7, the complete variable domain is EPEVTQTPSHQVTQMGQEVILRCVPISNHLYFYWYRQILGQKVEFLVSFYNNEISEKSEIFDDQFSVERPDGSNFTLKIRSTKLEDSAMYFCASQEGQGAYEQYFGPGTRLTVT.

The V call is TRBV7-9, the J call TRBJ2-3; the match to TRBD2 covers 9 bases. Germline lookup yields CDR1 SEHNR and CDR2 FQNEAQ (reference sequence). This CDR3 is built from 15 residues. After removal of 4 bases from V and 6 bases from J, the junction contained 8 bases not matched to a gene. CDR3 sequence: CASSSPSGKVDTQYF. DNA of the CDR3: TGTGCCAGCAGCTCTCCTAGCGGGAAGGTGGATACGCAGTATTTT.

The chain is built from TRBV21-1 and TRBJ1-1; the listed D gene, TRBD1, was not tested against the DNA. TRBV21-1 is listed as a pseudogene. CDR3 length: 19 amino acids. The CDR3 region is CASSGLTWGHAPPGGEAFF. CDR3 nucleotides: TGTGCCAGCAGCGGCCTCACTTGGGGACATGCCCCCCCGGGTGGTGAAGCTTTCTTT.

CDR3 bases: TGTGCCAGCAGCTCCCAGGGTGAGCAGTTCTTC. Translated, it gives CASSSQGEQFF. The chain carries TRBV5-4 and TRBJ2-1, with a weak D call TRBD1 (5 bases). Trimming removed 3 bases from V and 9 bases from J, with 7 bases in between. This CDR3 is built from 11 residues. CDR1 is SGHNT, CDR2 YYREEE, per germline (reference sequence). Full variable domain (missing parts from reference TRBV5-4 and TRBJ2-1): ETGVTQSPTHLIKTRGQQVTLRCSSQSGHNTVSWYQQALGQGPQFIFQYYREEENGRGNFPPRFSGLQFPNYSSELNVNALELDDSALYLCASSSQGEQFFGPGTRLTVL.

This clone showed up just a few times. This specimen includes other DNA sequences encoding the same CDR3. V and J are TRBV5-1 and TRBJ2-5; 8 bases fit TRBD2. The CDR3 has 13 amino acids. Germline V gives CDR1 SGHRS, CDR2 YFSETQ. With V trimmed by 0 bases and J by 5 bases, 0 bases remained unmatched. CDR3 in amino acids: CASSLGLAETQYF. As DNA, the CDR3 is TGCGCCAGCAGCTTGGGACTAGCGGAGACCCAGTACTTC. The entire variable domain, with the rest obtained from reference TRBV5-1 and TRBJ2-5, is as follows: KAGVTQTPRYLIKTRGQQVTLSCSPISGHRSVSWYQQTPGQGLQFLFEYFSETQRNKGNFPGRFSGRQFSNSRSEMNVSTLELGDSALYLCASSLGLAETQYFGPGTRLLVL.

V usage is TRBV5-1 and J usage is TRBJ1-1; D is unclear. V lost 1 base and J 1 base, leaving 11 bases between the germline ends. In germline, CDR1 is SGHRS, CDR2 YFSETQ. This CDR3 region has 15 residues. The CDR3 region has the DNA TGCGCCAGCAGCTTGTCTGATGCAGGGAACACTGAAGCTTTCTTT. It encodes CASSLSDAGNTEAFF.

The chain employs TRBV7-9 and TRBJ1-2; 9 bases match TRBD1. After removal of 1 base from V and 8 bases from J, the junction contained 8 bases not matched to a gene. CDR1 is SEHNR and CDR2 is FQNEAQ in the germline V gene (reference sequence). This CDR3 spans 15 amino acids. CDR3 bases: TGTGCCAGCAGCTTAGGGGGCTCTGGACAGGGGGGCTACACCTTC. As protein: CASSLGGSGQGGYTF.

About this clone itself: Mismatch with germline at one junction end may stem from a read error. This chain links TRBV7-2 with TRBJ2-7; TRBD2 is a possible D gene (5 bases). The germline V gene encodes CDR1 SGHTA and CDR2 FQGNSA. This CDR3 is 11 amino acids long. Written as DNA, the CDR3 is TGTGCCAGCAGCTTACGGAGGCTGTTTTTCTTC. Protein product: CASSLRRLFFF.

The V call is TRBV7-9, the J call TRBJ1-1; D is ambiguous. Germline V lookup: CDR1 SEHNR, CDR2 FQNEAQ (reference sequence). The CDR3 has 12 amino acids. Between the trimmed V and J ends, which lost 0 bases and 8 bases, there was a span of 7 bases. The CDR3 nucleotides read TGTGCCAGCAGCTTAGCGAGTCTAGAAGCTTTCTTT. Encoded protein: CASSLASLEAFF.

The rearrangement joins TRBV4-2 to TRBJ2-7, with 9 bases fitting TRBD1. The germline CDR1 and CDR2 sequences are LGHNA and YNFKEQ. V trimming: 4 bases; J trimming: 3 bases; junction bases outside the gene matches: 7. The CDR3 covers 15 residues. The CDR3 DNA reads TGTGCCAGCAGCCTCCCGGGACAGGGTCTCTACGAGCAGTACTTC. This encodes CASSLPGQGLYEQYF.

This sequence joins TRBV6-5 and TRBJ2-5; maybe TRBD1 (5 bases). Germline assignment: CDR1 MNHEY and CDR2 SVGAGI. Deletions cut 10 bases from V and 5 bases from J, with 14 bases between. The CDR3 is 12 residues long. CDR3 nucleotide sequence: TGTGCCACTATGGGGTGGGGCGAGACCCAGTACTTC. Amino acids: CATMGWGETQYF.

This clone was counted between two and nine times. The V and J genes are TRBV15 and TRBJ2-1, with 11 bases matching TRBD2. The CDR3 has 16 residues. Looked up from germline, CDR1 is LNHNV and CDR2 is YYDKDF (reference sequence). With 3 bases clipped from V and 7 bases from J, the junction kept 8 bases outside the gene matches. The CDR3 DNA is TGTGCCACCAGCAGTCATAGCGGGGGGGCTAGGAATGAGCAGTTCTTC. Protein: CATSSHSGGARNEQFF.